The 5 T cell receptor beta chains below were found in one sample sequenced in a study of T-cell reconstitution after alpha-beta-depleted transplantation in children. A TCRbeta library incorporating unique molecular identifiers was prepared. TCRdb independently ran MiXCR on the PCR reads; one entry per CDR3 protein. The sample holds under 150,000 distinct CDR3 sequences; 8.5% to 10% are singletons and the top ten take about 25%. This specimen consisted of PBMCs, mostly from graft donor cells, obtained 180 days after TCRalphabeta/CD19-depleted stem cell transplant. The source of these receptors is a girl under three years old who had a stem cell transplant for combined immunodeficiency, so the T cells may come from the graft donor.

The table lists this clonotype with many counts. The CDR3: CSATSTGGTEAFF. CDR3 DNA: TGCAGTGCTACCTCGACAGGAGGGACTGAAGCTTTCTTT. The V call is TRBV20-1, the J call TRBJ1-1; tentatively, D is TRBD1 (6 bases). This CDR3 region has 13 residues. Trimming pared 4 bases from V and 5 bases from J, leaving 14 bases between. The germline CDR1 and CDR2 sequences are DFQATT and SNEGSKA (reference sequence).

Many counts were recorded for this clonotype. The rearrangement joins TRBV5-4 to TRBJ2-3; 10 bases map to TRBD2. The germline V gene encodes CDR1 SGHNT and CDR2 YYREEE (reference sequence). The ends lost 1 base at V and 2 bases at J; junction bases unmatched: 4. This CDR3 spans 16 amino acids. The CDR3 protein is CASSLRTSGSTDTQYF. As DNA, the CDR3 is TGTGCCAGCAGCTTGCGGACTAGCGGTTCCACAGATACGCAGTATTTT.

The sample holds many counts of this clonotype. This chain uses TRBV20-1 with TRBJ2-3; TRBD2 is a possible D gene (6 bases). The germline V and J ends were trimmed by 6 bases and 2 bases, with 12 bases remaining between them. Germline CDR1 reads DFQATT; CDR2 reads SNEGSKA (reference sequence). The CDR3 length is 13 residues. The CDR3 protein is CSASGEITDTQYF. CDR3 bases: TGCAGTGCCTCGGGGGAGATCACAGATACGCAGTATTTT.

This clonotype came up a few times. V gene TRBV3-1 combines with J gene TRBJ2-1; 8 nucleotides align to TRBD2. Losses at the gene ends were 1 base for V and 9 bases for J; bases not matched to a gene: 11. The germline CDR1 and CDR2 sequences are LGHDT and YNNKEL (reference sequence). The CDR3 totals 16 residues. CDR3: CASSQGGSGGAREQFF. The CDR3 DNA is TGTGCCAGCAGCCAAGGAGGAAGCGGGGGTGCGCGTGAGCAGTTCTTC.

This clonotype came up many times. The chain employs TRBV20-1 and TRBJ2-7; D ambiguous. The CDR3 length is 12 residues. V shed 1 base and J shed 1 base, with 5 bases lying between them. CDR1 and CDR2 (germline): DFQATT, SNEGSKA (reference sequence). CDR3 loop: CSARVKSYEQYF. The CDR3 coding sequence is TGCAGTGCTAGAGTCAAGTCCTACGAGCAGTACTTC.